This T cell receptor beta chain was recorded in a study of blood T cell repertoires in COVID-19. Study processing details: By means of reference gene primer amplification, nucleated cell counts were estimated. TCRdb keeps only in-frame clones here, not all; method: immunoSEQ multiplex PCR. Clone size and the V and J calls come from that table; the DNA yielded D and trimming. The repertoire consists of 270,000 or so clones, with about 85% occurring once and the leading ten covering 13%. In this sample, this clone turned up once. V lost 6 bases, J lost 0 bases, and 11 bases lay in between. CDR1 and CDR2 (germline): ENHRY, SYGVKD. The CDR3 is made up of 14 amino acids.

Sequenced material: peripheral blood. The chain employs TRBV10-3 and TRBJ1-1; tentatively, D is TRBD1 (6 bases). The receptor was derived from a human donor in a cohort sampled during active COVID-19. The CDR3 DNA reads TGTGCCATCAGGGCAGGGGCCCTGAACACTGAAGCTTTCTTT. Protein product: CAIRAGALNTEAFF.